Shown below are 28 T cell receptor beta chains from a single sample sequenced in a study of T cells expressing NK-cell markers. TCRdb re-called the 5' RACE reads, yielding one record per CDR3 amino acid sequence without DNA. Its clone listing holds 440,000 or so distinct CDR3 sequences. The sequenced material came from blood T cells: a sorted CD56 or NKG2C T cell subset, CD4+ or CD8+ T cells, or bulk PBMC T cells (not recorded which). Every receptor here comes from a woman aged 18 to 69 in good health.

J is TRBJ2-7 and V is TRBV20-1; TCRdb names TRBD2, which stays unverified in the absence of DNA. This CDR3 region has 14 residues. The germline V gene encodes CDR1 DFQATT and CDR2 SNEGSKA (reference sequence). The CDR3 sequence is CSAQGTSGAYEQYF.

This rearrangement joins TRBV6-1 to TRBJ1-1; TCRdb gives TRBD1 as the D gene, but with no DNA this cannot be confirmed. Germline assignment: CDR1 MNHNS and CDR2 SASEGT. The CDR3 runs 15 residues. The CDR3 sequence is CASSDMGHWNTEAFF.

The CDR3 loop is CASSLGRRQGLGGLSYNEQFF. V usage is TRBV12-3 or TRBV12-4 and J usage is TRBJ2-1; TCRdb selects TRBD2, and the lack of DNA leaves this call unchecked. The CDR3 runs to 21 residues.

This chain's CDR3 is CATSPQGILPDTQYF. The rearrangement links TRBV15 to TRBJ2-3; the D call from TCRdb, TRBD1, cannot be confirmed without DNA. The germline V gene has CDR1 LNHNV and CDR2 YYDKDF (reference sequence). The CDR3 has 15 residues.

The chain combines TRBV6-5 with TRBJ2-5; absent DNA, TCRdb's TRBD2 call cannot be checked. Germline V lookup: CDR1 MNHEY, CDR2 SVGAGI. The CDR3 contains 18 residues. This CDR3 is CASRLHQGLLASQETQYF.

The chain employs TRBV25-1 and TRBJ1-1. The CDR3 is made up of 14 amino acids. Germline V gene data show CDR1 as MGHDK and CDR2 as SYGVNS. This CDR3 is CASSESTANTEAFF.

The chain couples TRBV6-5 to TRBJ2-7; TCRdb gives TRBD1 as the D gene, but with no DNA this cannot be confirmed. Germline V CDR1 and CDR2: MNHEY, SVGAGI. The CDR3 contains 14 residues. The CDR3: CASSYEGGIDEQYF.

This chain connects TRBV28 to TRBJ2-1; as DNA is missing, the TRBD1 call by TCRdb cannot be tested. The CDR3 covers 16 residues. Germline CDR1 and CDR2: MDHEN and SYDVKM. This chain's CDR3 is CASSHPSDRVFGKQFF.

The rearrangement joins TRBV20-1 to TRBJ2-7; TCRdb picks TRBD2, but there is no DNA to check that call. Germline lookup yields CDR1 DFQATT and CDR2 SNEGSKA (reference sequence). This CDR3 has 14 amino acids. The CDR3 loop reads CSARISGRSYEQYF.

This chain connects TRBV20-1 to TRBJ1-2. The CDR3 consists of 15 residues. Germline V CDR1 and CDR2: DFQATT, SNEGSKA (reference sequence). The CDR3 loop is CSADESPSLNYGYTF.

The chain employs TRBV6-2 or TRBV6-3 and TRBJ1-1. This CDR3 has 15 residues. CDR1 is MNHEY and CDR2 is SVGEGT in the germline V gene. CDR3: CASSHPSFMNTEAFF.

The chain carries TRBV29-1 and TRBJ2-7; TCRdb indicates TRBD1, and absent DNA this call remains unverified. The V gene's germline CDR1 is SQVTM and CDR2 ANQGSEA. The CDR3 runs 14 residues. CDR3 loop: CSVVSDSVSYEQYF.

V and J are TRBV9 and TRBJ1-1. The CDR3 covers 14 residues. Germline V gene sequence: CDR1 SGDLS, CDR2 YYNGEE. CDR3 protein: CASSVTRDPAGAFF. Full variable domain (outside the CDR3, taken from reference TRBV9 and TRBJ1-1): DSGVTQTPKHLITATGQRVTLRCSPRSGDLSVYWYQQSLDQGLQFLIQYYNGEERAKGNILERFSAQQFPDLHSELNLSSLELGDSALYFCASSVTRDPAGAFFGQGTRLTVV.

The chain employs TRBV12-3 or TRBV12-4 and TRBJ2-1; as DNA is missing, the TRBD1 call by TCRdb cannot be tested. The CDR3 contains 16 residues. This chain's CDR3 is CASTPRESPYYNEQFF.

The gene calls are TRBV12-3 or TRBV12-4 and TRBJ2-1; there is no DNA to check the TCRdb D call of TRBD2. The CDR3 is 15 residues long. The CDR3 here is CASSFRLAGYNEQFF.

The chain's CDR3 is CASSQAMAWAQYF. The chain uses TRBV4-2 and TRBJ2-3. Germline CDR1 reads LGHNA; CDR2 reads YNFKEQ. The CDR3 totals 13 residues.

The rearrangement uses TRBV5-1 and TRBJ2-3; the D call of TRBD2 rests on TCRdb alone, since no DNA is present to check it. CDR1 is SGHRS, CDR2 YFSETQ, per germline. The CDR3 sequence is 15 residues long. CDR3 amino acids: CASSAWLRGTDTQYF.

This chain links TRBV5-6 with TRBJ2-5. The CDR3 runs 13 residues. Germline-derived CDR1 and CDR2 are SGHDT and YYEEEE. The CDR3 is CASSLNYRETQYF.

This sequence joins TRBV12-2 and TRBJ1-6; TCRdb names TRBD1, which stays unverified in the absence of DNA. TRBV12-2 is noted as a pseudogene. This CDR3 has 17 residues. The CDR3 reads CASRSFLGQSSNSPLHF.

This chain joins TRBV12-3 or TRBV12-4 and TRBJ2-6; TCRdb's D call, TRBD1, is unchecked because there is no DNA. The CDR3 runs 18 residues. CDR3 protein: CASIHLSRGLSGANVLTF.

The rearrangement links TRBV11-2 to TRBJ2-3; TCRdb outputs TRBD1, but without DNA this stays unchecked. The CDR3 covers 15 residues. CDR1 and CDR2 from the germline V gene are SGHAT and FQNNGV. CDR3 sequence reads: CASSFSGVGTDTQYF.

This chain connects TRBV6-2 or TRBV6-3 to TRBJ2-1; the D call of TRBD1 rests on TCRdb alone, since no DNA is present to check it. Germline V gene lookup returns CDR1 MNHEY and CDR2 SVGEGT. The CDR3 totals 15 residues. CDR3 residues: CASSYSINRGNEQFF.

This rearrangement joins TRBV5-1 to TRBJ1-3; TCRdb names TRBD1, which stays unverified in the absence of DNA. In germline, CDR1 is SGHRS, CDR2 YFSETQ. The CDR3 runs to 15 residues. The CDR3 loop reads CASSPGDLSGNTIYF.

The chain is built from TRBV28 and TRBJ2-7. The V gene's germline CDR1 is MDHEN and CDR2 SYDVKM. The CDR3 totals 11 residues. CDR3 sequence reads: CASSRVYEQYF.

This chain connects TRBV5-1 to TRBJ2-1; the TCRdb call, TRBD1, lacks DNA for checking. The CDR3 spans 14 residues. The germline V gene encodes CDR1 SGHRS and CDR2 YFSETQ. The CDR3 sequence is CASSLPGAYNEQFF.

The genes are TRBV5-4 and TRBJ2-1. The V gene's germline CDR1 is SGHNT and CDR2 YYREEE (reference sequence). The CDR3 is made up of 16 amino acids. The CDR3 is CASSLGRPLPNNEQFF.

Here the CDR3 reads CASSPGTGRDQPQHF. The chain joins TRBV6-1 to TRBJ1-5; TCRdb lists TRBD1, though no DNA is available to test this call. Per germline, CDR1 MNHNS and CDR2 SASEGT. The CDR3 totals 15 residues.

The rearrangement uses TRBV7-9 and TRBJ1-1; the TRBD1 assignment by TCRdb is unverifiable without DNA. This CDR3 spans 14 amino acids. Germline V CDR1 and CDR2: SEHNR, FQNEAQ (reference sequence). CDR3 in amino acids: CASSLVPGDTEAFF. Complete variable domain (other parts from reference TRBV7-9 and TRBJ1-1): DTGVSQNPRHKITKRGQNVTFRCDPISEHNRLYWYRQTLGQGPEFLTYFQNEAQLEKSRLLSDRFSAERPKGSFSTLEIQRTEQGDSAMYLCASSLVPGDTEAFFGQGTRLTVV.